Following are 30 T cell receptor beta chains from one sample sequenced in a study of control samples from healthy donors and cancer patients. Sequencing was performed with immunoSEQ multiplex PCR; in TCRdb, only in-frame clones are kept and a portion is missing. The data hold about 60,000 clones, with 90% observed a single time. Source material: PBMCs. All receptors come from a woman aged 45-60 years with colorectal cancer.

About this clone: The same CDR3 also results from other DNA sequences found in this sample. The chain couples TRBV18 to TRBJ1-1, with D unresolved. Trimming shortened V by 2 bases and J by 3 bases, and 7 bases separated the two germline ends. The germline V gene encodes CDR1 KGHSH and CDR2 LQKENI. The CDR3 is 13 amino acids. CDR3 in amino acids: CASSPGLDTEAFF. As DNA, the CDR3 is TGTGCCAGCTCACCAGGGTTGGACACTGAAGCTTTCTTT. The full variable domain, in which reference TRBV18 and TRBJ1-1 provide the parts outside the CDR3, is NAGVMQNPRHLVRRRGQEARLRCSPMKGHSHVYWYRQLPEEGLKFMVYLQKENIIDESGMPKERFSAEFPKEGPSILRIQQVVRGDSAAYFCASSPGLDTEAFFGQGTRLTVV.

The gene calls are TRBV7-2 and TRBJ2-1, with a tentative D call TRBD2 (7 bases). This CDR3 region has 15 residues. The germline V gene has CDR1 SGHTA and CDR2 FQGNSA. Trimming took 8 bases from V and 4 from J, leaving 18 bases between them. CDR3 in amino acids: CASHRGGLSYNEQFF. DNA of the CDR3: TGTGCCAGCCACCGCGGGGGCCTTTCATACAATGAGCAGTTCTTC.

The chain links TRBV2 to TRBJ2-3; no reliable D call. CDR1 and CDR2 from the germline V gene are SNHLY and FYNNEI. The CDR3 is 14 residues long. V lost 5 bases to trimming and J lost 2 bases, with 11 bases between them. The CDR3 region is CASSLVLTTDTQYF. The CDR3 bases are TGTGCCAGCAGTTTGGTACTTACCACAGATACGCAGTATTTT.

CDR3 amino acids: CATRAVTANYGYTF. The CDR3 DNA sequence: TGCGCCACCAGAGCAGTGACAGCAAACTATGGCTACACCTTC. V gene TRBV5-1 combines with J gene TRBJ1-2; a weak D match, TRBD1 (5 bases). Germline V lookup: CDR1 SGHRS, CDR2 YFSETQ. The CDR3 has 14 amino acids. Trimming took 9 bases from V and 2 from J, leaving 17 bases between them.

This chain joins TRBV19 and TRBJ1-2; D might be TRBD1 (5 bases). This CDR3 has 13 residues. Trimming removed 5 bases at V and 4 bases at J, with 11 bases between. Germline V gene lookup returns CDR1 LNHDA and CDR2 SQIVND (reference sequence). CDR3 residues: CASSAPGGYGYTF. CDR3 nucleotide sequence: TGTGCCAGTAGTGCTCCCGGGGGCTATGGCTACACCTTC. Drawing the rest from reference TRBV19 and TRBJ1-2, the complete variable domain is DGGITQSPKYLFRKEGQNVTLSCEQNLNHDAMYWYRQDPGQGLRLIYYSQIVNDFQKGDIAEGYSVSREKKESFPLTVTSAQKNPTAFYLCASSAPGGYGYTFGSGTRLTVV.

As concerns this clone: An end of the junction differs from the germline gene, which may be a read error. The rearrangement links TRBV20-1 to TRBJ2-5; D not resolved. This CDR3 is 10 amino acids long. Germline CDR1 reads DFQATT; CDR2 reads SNEGSKA (reference sequence). CDR3 bases: TGCAGTGCTGGAGAAGAGACCCAGTACTTC. Translated, it gives CSAGEETQYF.

The J gene is TRBJ2-3, the V gene TRBV19, with 12 bases that match TRBD2. CDR1 and CDR2 from the germline V gene are LNHDA and SQIVND (reference sequence). The J segment lost 5 bases and the V segment lost 6 bases, leaving 6 bases of the junction unmatched. CDR3 length equals 15 residues. CDR3 sequence: CASRASGGAEDTQYF. The CDR3 DNA is TGTGCCAGTAGAGCTAGCGGGGGGGCAGAAGATACGCAGTATTTT.

V usage is TRBV30 and J usage is TRBJ1-4, with D uncertain. V was pared by 5 bases and J by 7 bases, with 14 bases between. CDR3 length: 13 residues. The V gene's germline CDR1 is GTSNPN and CDR2 SVGIG (reference sequence). CDR3 in amino acids: CAWGGRPGEKLFF. Written as DNA, the CDR3 is TGTGCCTGGGGCGGAAGACCCGGTGAAAAACTGTTTTTT.

CDR3 nucleotide sequence: TGTGCCAGCAACCCTTCTGGGGCCAACGTCCTGACTTTC. Translation gives CASNPSGANVLTF. The gene calls are TRBV12-3 or TRBV12-4 and TRBJ2-6, with D hard to call. V was trimmed by 7 bases and J by 1 base, leaving 5 bases between them. The CDR3 contains 13 residues.

V gene TRBV13 combines with J gene TRBJ2-2; 10 nucleotides line up with TRBD2. The CDR3 extends over 17 amino acids. Germline loops: CDR1 PRHDT, CDR2 FYEKMQ (reference sequence). V shed 3 bases, J shed 5 bases, and the junction held 9 bases outside the gene matches. The CDR3 protein is CASSLDSGGASTGELFF. The CDR3 DNA sequence: TGTGCCAGCAGCTTGGACAGCGGGGGGGCTAGTACCGGGGAGCTGTTTTTT.

V usage is TRBV6-5 and J usage is TRBJ1-4; TRBD1 is a possible D gene (6 bases). Germline values: CDR1 MNHEY, CDR2 SVGAGI. The V gene lost 6 bases and the J gene lost 5 bases, with 13 bases spanning the gap. The CDR3 totals 14 residues. Here the CDR3 reads CASRRDTGNEKLFF. The DNA of the CDR3 is TGTGCCAGCAGGAGGGACACCGGAAATGAAAAACTGTTTTTT.

The gene calls are TRBV6-6 and TRBJ1-6, with D hard to call. Germline V gene sequence: CDR1 MNHNY, CDR2 SVGAGI (reference sequence). Between the trimmed V and J ends, which lost 0 bases and 8 bases, there was a span of 8 bases. There are 14 residues in the CDR3. DNA of the CDR3: TGTGCCAGCAGTTACTCGAGAAGGGATTCACCCCTCCACTTT. It encodes CASSYSRRDSPLHF.

J is TRBJ2-5 and V is TRBV2; D is undetermined. This CDR3 is 11 amino acids long. Germline CDR1 SNHLY, CDR2 FYNNEI. Deletions cut 5 bases from V and 3 bases from J, with 4 bases between. This CDR3 reads CASSRKETQYF. The DNA of the CDR3 is TGTGCCAGCAGTAGGAAAGAGACCCAGTACTTC.

In DNA, the CDR3 is TGTGCCAGCAGTGAAGGGGTCGACCCAGCCTATGGCTACACCTTC. It encodes CASSEGVDPAYGYTF. V gene TRBV6-1 combines with J gene TRBJ1-2, with D unresolved. There are 15 residues in the CDR3. Germline assignment: CDR1 MNHNS and CDR2 SASEGT. The ends were cut back, 1 base at V and 4 bases at J, with 13 bases in the middle.

The chain is built from TRBV15 and TRBJ2-3; 14 bases match TRBD2. Germline values: CDR1 LNHNV, CDR2 YYDKDF (reference sequence). V lost 3 bases, J lost 2 bases, and 4 bases stayed unmatched. The CDR3 runs to 17 residues. The CDR3 sequence is CATSRRLAGGNTDTQYF. In DNA, the CDR3 is TGTGCCACCAGCAGGAGACTAGCGGGAGGGAACACAGATACGCAGTATTTT.

The V gene is TRBV9, the J gene TRBJ2-2; D perhaps matches TRBD1 (6 bases). Trimming cost V 2 bases and J 4 bases, with 12 bases left between them. Per germline, CDR1 SGDLS and CDR2 YYNGEE. The CDR3 consists of 15 residues. The CDR3 nucleotides are TGTGCCAGCAGCGTCCGACAGGACGGCACCGGGGAGCTGTTTTTT. Its protein is CASSVRQDGTGELFF.

The chain employs TRBV6-5 and TRBJ1-2; D is ambiguous. The ends were cut back, 0 bases at V and 8 bases at J, with 16 bases in the middle. The CDR3 spans 15 residues. CDR1 and CDR2 (germline): MNHEY, SVGAGI. DNA of the CDR3: TGTGCCAGCAGTTACTCGAACCTGGTTCTACAGGGCTACACCTTC. This codes for CASSYSNLVLQGYTF.

The chain combines TRBV7-9 with TRBJ2-6; D is perhaps TRBD1 (6 bases). Per the germline V gene, CDR1 is SEHNR and CDR2 is FQNEAQ (reference sequence). Trimming shortened V by 4 bases and J by 2 bases, and 9 bases separated the two germline ends. The CDR3 sequence is 15 residues long. CDR3 sequence reads: CASSSQGTGANVLTF. The CDR3 nucleotides are TGTGCCAGCAGCTCACAGGGTACTGGGGCCAACGTCCTGACTTTC.

The chain has TRBV15 and TRBJ1-2; TRBD1 aligns across 12 bases. V lost 6 bases, J lost 8 bases, and 7 bases stayed unmatched. The CDR3 is 14 residues long. Germline CDR1 and CDR2: LNHNV and YYDKDF (reference sequence). The CDR3 DNA follows: TGTGCCACCAGTAAGGGACAGGGGGCCTACGGCTACACCTTC. Translation: CATSKGQGAYGYTF.

The V gene is TRBV11-2, the J gene TRBJ1-2; no firm D call. The V end was cut by 1 base, the J end by 2 bases, with 11 bases between. CDR3 length equals 15 residues. Germline V gene sequence: CDR1 SGHAT, CDR2 FQNNGV. DNA for the CDR3: TGTGCCAGCAGCTTAGTAGGAGGCCTGAACTATGGCTACACCTTC. Encoded protein: CASSLVGGLNYGYTF. The whole variable domain, remainder taken from reference TRBV11-2 and TRBJ1-2, is EAGVAQSPRYKIIEKRQSVAFWCNPISGHATLYWYQQILGQGPKLLIQFQNNGVVDDSQLPKDRFSAERLKGVDSTLKIQPAKLEDSAVYLCASSLVGGLNYGYTFGSGTRLTVV.

The chain recombines TRBV7-6 with TRBJ2-2, with unresolved D. Trimming stripped 0 bases from V and 6 bases from J, with 11 bases between. This CDR3 has 15 amino acids. CDR1 SGHVS and CDR2 FNYEAQ come from the germline V gene. In DNA, the CDR3 is TGTGCCAGCAGCTTAGCGGAGACTGCGGCCGGGGAGCTGTTTTTT. It translates to CASSLAETAAGELFF.

The gene calls are TRBV7-2 and TRBJ2-3; 14 nucleotides align to TRBD2. This CDR3 has 19 residues. Germline V gene sequence: CDR1 SGHTA, CDR2 FQGNSA. V lost 5 bases, J lost 4 bases, and 14 bases stayed unmatched. The CDR3: CASSKGGLAGVRPPDTQYF. Written as DNA, the CDR3 is TGTGCCAGCAGCAAAGGGGGACTAGCGGGAGTAAGACCCCCAGATACGCAGTATTTT.

The chain's CDR3 is CASRKDGNTGELFF. The CDR3 DNA reads as TGTGCCAGCAGAAAGGACGGAAACACCGGGGAGCTGTTTTTT. This sequence joins TRBV7-2 and TRBJ2-2; D unresolved. CDR3 length: 14 residues. CDR1 and CDR2 from the germline V gene are SGHTA and FQGNSA. V lost 6 bases and J 2 bases, leaving 10 bases between the germline ends.

V usage is TRBV9 and J usage is TRBJ2-7, with D possibly TRBD2 on 5 matching bases. Trimming removed 0 bases from V and 3 bases from J, with 13 bases in between. Per the germline V gene, CDR1 is SGDLS and CDR2 is YYNGEE. CDR3 length: 15 residues. CDR3 sequence (DNA): TGTGCCAGCAGCGTAGGGCTCCGGACTGACTACGAGCAGTACTTC. Its translation: CASSVGLRTDYEQYF.

This clone was counted once. This rearrangement joins TRBV7-6 to TRBJ2-2; TRBD1 aligns across 9 bases. V lost 5 bases to trimming and J lost 3 bases; unmatched junction nucleotides: 7. CDR1 and CDR2 (germline): SGHVS, FNYEAQ. The CDR3 sequence is 16 residues long. CDR3 loop: CASSEQGAAYTGELFF. Here the CDR3 DNA reads TGTGCCAGCAGCGAACAGGGGGCGGCATACACCGGGGAGCTGTTTTTT.

CDR3 protein: CASSLEVRAIAKNIQYF. The CDR3 DNA sequence: TGTGCCAGCAGCTTAGAGGTCAGGGCTATAGCCAAAAACATTCAGTACTTC. The gene calls are TRBV7-9 and TRBJ2-4, with D perhaps matching TRBD1 (5 bases). The CDR3 totals 17 residues. V was trimmed by 1 base and J by 0 bases, leaving 13 bases between them. Germline values: CDR1 SEHNR, CDR2 FQNEAQ (reference sequence).

Of note for this clone: Other DNA sequences of this sample code for an identical CDR3. The DNA for the CDR3 is TGTGCCAGCAGTTTGGGAGGGCACTATGGCTACACCTTC. The encoded protein is CASSLGGHYGYTF. V gene TRBV28 combines with J gene TRBJ1-2; D not resolved. Germline CDR1 and CDR2: MDHEN and SYDVKM. V lost 3 bases, J lost 3 bases, and 8 bases lay in between. The CDR3 extends over 13 amino acids.

V usage is TRBV30 and J usage is TRBJ1-5; D not certain. Germline V gives CDR1 GTSNPN, CDR2 SVGIG (reference sequence). The CDR3 is 13 residues long. The V end lost 1 base, the J end lost 1 base, and 5 bases lay between the germline ends. CDR3 sequence reads: CAWSGKSNQPQHF. DNA for the CDR3: TGTGCCTGGAGTGGGAAGAGCAATCAGCCCCAGCATTTT.

This clone is a singleton in its sample. V usage is TRBV28 and J usage is TRBJ2-1; D is unclear. Germline CDR1 is MDHEN and CDR2 is SYDVKM. V lost 2 bases and J 9 bases, leaving 17 bases between the germline ends. This CDR3 has 15 amino acids. The CDR3 protein is CASSLLRRANSEQFF. DNA of the CDR3: TGTGCCAGCAGTTTACTTCGCCGGGCCAACAGTGAGCAGTTCTTC.

The rearrangement uses TRBV9 and TRBJ2-1; 10 bases agree with TRBD2. CDR3 length: 16 amino acids. Germline CDR1 and CDR2: SGDLS and YYNGEE. V was pared by 3 bases and J by 9 bases, with 12 bases of the junction left unmatched. CDR3 residues: CASSAPTSGSTVEQFF. CDR3 DNA: TGTGCCAGCAGCGCTCCGACTAGCGGGTCGACCGTTGAGCAGTTCTTC.